The 8 T cell receptor beta chains reported below all come from one sample, sequenced in a study of blood T cell repertoires in COVID-19. Sequencing was performed with immunoSEQ multiplex PCR; in TCRdb, only in-frame clones are kept and a portion is missing. The sample consists of about 120,000 clones, 90% of them appearing once. Sequencing input: peripheral blood. The receptors come from a human donor with active COVID-19. The donor label of this sample is uncertain.

This clone was picked up one time. The V and J genes are TRBV7-2 and TRBJ2-3; possible D gene TRBD2, 5 bases. CDR3 size: 15 residues. Trimming stripped 0 bases from V and 4 bases from J, with 11 bases between. The germline gives CDR1 SGHTA, CDR2 FQGNSA. DNA of the CDR3: TGTGCCAGCAGCTTAGCAGTAGCGTTGGCAGATACGCAGTATTTT. Its protein is CASSLAVALADTQYF.

The V gene is TRBV7-8, the J gene TRBJ2-7, with D unresolved. V lost 6 bases and J lost 0, with 9 bases in between. Germline CDR1 is SGHVS and CDR2 is FQNEAQ. There are 13 residues in the CDR3. The CDR3 region has the DNA TGTGCCAGCAGGAATAGTAACTCCTACGAGCAGTACTTC. Encoded protein: CASRNSNSYEQYF.

This chain connects TRBV5-1 to TRBJ2-1; 12 bases match TRBD2. CDR1 SGHRS and CDR2 YFSETQ come from the germline V gene. V lost 4 bases to trimming and J lost 4 bases; unmatched junction nucleotides: 3. The CDR3 length is 15 residues. CDR3 in amino acids: CASSVTSGRYNEQFF. In DNA, the CDR3 is TGCGCCAGCAGCGTCACTAGCGGGAGGTACAATGAGCAGTTCTTC.

This chain uses TRBV4-3 with TRBJ2-3; 8 bases fit TRBD1. The CDR3 sequence is 17 residues long. Germline loops: CDR1 LGHNA, CDR2 YSLEER. V lost 3 bases and J lost 6; bases outside the gene matches: 14. For the CDR3, the DNA is TGCGCCAGCAGCCATGACAGGGGCGAAACTTGGGTTGATACGCAGTATTTT. It is translated as CASSHDRGETWVDTQYF.

V and J are TRBV27 and TRBJ2-3; 7 bases map to TRBD2. This CDR3 is 15 amino acids long. The junction had 12 bases not matched to a gene; V was cut back by 6 bases and J by 6 bases. The germline gives CDR1 MNHEY, CDR2 SMNVEV (reference sequence). The CDR3 region is CASRRLALVHDTQYF. The DNA for the CDR3 is TGTGCCAGCAGGAGACTAGCCCTCGTTCATGATACGCAGTATTTT.

This clone was recorded only once. The rearrangement uses TRBV5-1 and TRBJ1-2; no firm D call. There are 13 residues in the CDR3. From germline, CDR1 is SGHRS and CDR2 YFSETQ. V was pared by 4 bases and J by 6 bases, with 13 bases between. The CDR3 protein is CASSTSEGNGYTF. CDR3 DNA sequence: TGCGCCAGCAGCACTAGTGAAGGAAATGGCTACACCTTC.

The genes are TRBV4-3 and TRBJ2-1; 8 nucleotides align to TRBD2. The CDR3 contains 14 residues. CDR1 LGHNA and CDR2 YSLEER come from the germline V gene. Losses at the gene ends were 1 base for V and 8 bases for J; bases not matched to a gene: 4. The DNA for the CDR3 is TGCGCCAGCAGCCAAGCACGGGGGGGCTATGAGCAGTTCTTC. Protein: CASSQARGGYEQFF.

The rearrangement uses TRBV15 and TRBJ2-1; a possible D gene is TRBD1 (6 bases). Germline CDR1 is LNHNV and CDR2 is YYDKDF (reference sequence). The CDR3 contains 15 residues. V was trimmed by 1 base and J by 2 bases, leaving 9 bases between them. CDR3 residues: CATSRGTVAYNEQFF. CDR3 nucleotide sequence: TGTGCCACCAGCAGAGGGACAGTGGCCTACAATGAGCAGTTCTTC.